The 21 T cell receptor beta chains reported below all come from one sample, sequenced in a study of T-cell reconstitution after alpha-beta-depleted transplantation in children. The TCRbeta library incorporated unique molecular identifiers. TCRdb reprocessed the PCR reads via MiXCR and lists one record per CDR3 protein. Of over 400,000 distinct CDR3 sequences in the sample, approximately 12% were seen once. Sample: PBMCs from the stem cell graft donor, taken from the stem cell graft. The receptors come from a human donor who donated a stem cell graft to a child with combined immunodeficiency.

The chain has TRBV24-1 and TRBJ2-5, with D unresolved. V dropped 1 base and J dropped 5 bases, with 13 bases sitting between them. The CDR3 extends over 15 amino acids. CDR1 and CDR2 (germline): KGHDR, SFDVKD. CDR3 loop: CATSDFQTGGETQYF. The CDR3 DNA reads TGTGCCACCAGTGATTTTCAGACCGGTGGGGAGACCCAGTACTTC.

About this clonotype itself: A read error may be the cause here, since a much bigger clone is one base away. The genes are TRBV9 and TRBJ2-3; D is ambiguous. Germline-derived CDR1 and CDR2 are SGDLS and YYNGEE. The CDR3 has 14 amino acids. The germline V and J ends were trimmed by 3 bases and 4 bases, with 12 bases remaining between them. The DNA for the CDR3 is TGTGCCAGCAGCGCCCAGTCGGAGCCAGATACGCAGTATTTT. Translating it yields CASSAQSEPDTQYF.

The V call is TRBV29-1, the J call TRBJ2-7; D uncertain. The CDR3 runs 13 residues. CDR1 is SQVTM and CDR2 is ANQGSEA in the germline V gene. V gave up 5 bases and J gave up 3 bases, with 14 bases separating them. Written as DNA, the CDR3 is TGCAGCGTTACGGCATCTTCCCGCTACGAGCAGTACTTC. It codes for CSVTASSRYEQYF.

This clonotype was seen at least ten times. CDR3 loop: CASSLEGWTDNEQFF. The DNA for the CDR3 is TGTGCCAGCAGCTTAGAGGGATGGACAGACAATGAGCAGTTCTTC. The V call is TRBV11-3, the J call TRBJ2-1, with D perhaps TRBD1 (6 bases). Trimming left V 0 bases short and J 5 bases short, with 11 bases between. CDR1 and CDR2 from the germline V gene are SGHNT and YENEEA. The CDR3 covers 15 residues.

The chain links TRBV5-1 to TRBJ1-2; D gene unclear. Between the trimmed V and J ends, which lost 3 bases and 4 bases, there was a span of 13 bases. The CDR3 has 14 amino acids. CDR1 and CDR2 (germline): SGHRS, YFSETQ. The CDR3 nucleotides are TGCGCCAGCAGCTCCGACACGGCGGGCTATGGCTACACCTTC. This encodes CASSSDTAGYGYTF.

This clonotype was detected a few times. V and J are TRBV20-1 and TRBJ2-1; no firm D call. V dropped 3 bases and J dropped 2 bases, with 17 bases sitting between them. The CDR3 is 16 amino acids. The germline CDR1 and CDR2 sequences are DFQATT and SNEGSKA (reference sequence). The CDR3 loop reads CSARSPGSDPYNEQFF. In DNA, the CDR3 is TGCAGTGCTAGGTCCCCCGGTTCGGACCCCTACAATGAGCAGTTCTTC.

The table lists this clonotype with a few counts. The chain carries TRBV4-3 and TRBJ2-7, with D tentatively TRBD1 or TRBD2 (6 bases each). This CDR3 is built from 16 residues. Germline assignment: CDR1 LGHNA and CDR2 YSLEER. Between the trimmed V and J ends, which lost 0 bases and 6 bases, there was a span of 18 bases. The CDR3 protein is CASSQDYSGALGEQYF. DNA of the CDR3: TGCGCCAGCAGCCAAGATTATTCGGGGGCCCTCGGCGAGCAGTACTTC.

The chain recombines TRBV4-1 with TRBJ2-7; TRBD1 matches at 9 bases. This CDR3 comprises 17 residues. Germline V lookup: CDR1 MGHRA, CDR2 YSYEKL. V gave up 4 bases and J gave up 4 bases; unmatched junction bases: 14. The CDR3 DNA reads TGCGCCAGCAGCCTCGGGACAGGGCCAAGATCATCGTACGAGCAGTACTTC. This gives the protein CASSLGTGPRSSYEQYF.

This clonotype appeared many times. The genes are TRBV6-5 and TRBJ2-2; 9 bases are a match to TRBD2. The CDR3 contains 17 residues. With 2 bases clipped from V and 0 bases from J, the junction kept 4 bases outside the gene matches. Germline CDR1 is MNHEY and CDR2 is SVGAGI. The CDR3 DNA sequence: TGTGCCAGCAGTTACCATAGCGGGGGCGCGAACACCGGGGAGCTGTTTTTT. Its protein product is CASSYHSGGANTGELFF.

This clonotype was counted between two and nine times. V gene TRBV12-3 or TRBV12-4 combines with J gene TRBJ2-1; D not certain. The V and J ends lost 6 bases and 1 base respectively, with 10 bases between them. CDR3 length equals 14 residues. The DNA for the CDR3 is TGTGCCAGCAGCCCCGCCTTATCCTACAATGAGCAGTTCTTC. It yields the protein CASSPALSYNEQFF.

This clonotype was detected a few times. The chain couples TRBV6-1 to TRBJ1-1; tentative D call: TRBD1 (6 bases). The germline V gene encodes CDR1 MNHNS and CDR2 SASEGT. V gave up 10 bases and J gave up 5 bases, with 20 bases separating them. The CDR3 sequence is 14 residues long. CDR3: CATAFRGAGTEAFF. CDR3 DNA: TGTGCCACCGCCTTCCGGGGGGCTGGGACTGAAGCTTTCTTT.

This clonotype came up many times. In DNA, the CDR3 is TGTGCCAGCAGTTTTCGGACAGGGGACACCGGGGAGCTGTTTTTT. It encodes CASSFRTGDTGELFF. The chain combines TRBV12-3 or TRBV12-4 with TRBJ2-2; 9 nucleotides line up with TRBD1. The CDR3 totals 15 residues. Germline trimming cut 3 bases from V and 3 bases from J; bases unmatched to any gene: 2.

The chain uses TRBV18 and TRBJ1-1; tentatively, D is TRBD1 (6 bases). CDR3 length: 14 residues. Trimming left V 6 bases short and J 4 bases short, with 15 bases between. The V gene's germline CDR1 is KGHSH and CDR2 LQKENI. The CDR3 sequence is CASSPPFRGTEAFF. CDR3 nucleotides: TGTGCCAGCTCCCCTCCGTTCAGGGGCACTGAAGCTTTCTTT. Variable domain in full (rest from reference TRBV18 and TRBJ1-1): NAGVMQNPRHLVRRRGQEARLRCSPMKGHSHVYWYRQLPEEGLKFMVYLQKENIIDESGMPKERFSAEFPKEGPSILRIQQVVRGDSAAYFCASSPPFRGTEAFFGQGTRLTVV.

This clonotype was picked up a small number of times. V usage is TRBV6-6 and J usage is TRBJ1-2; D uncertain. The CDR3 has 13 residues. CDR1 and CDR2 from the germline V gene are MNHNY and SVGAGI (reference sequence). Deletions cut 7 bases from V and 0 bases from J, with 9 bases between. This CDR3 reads CASTRIPNYGYTF. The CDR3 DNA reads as TGTGCCAGCACAAGGATTCCTAACTATGGCTACACCTTC.

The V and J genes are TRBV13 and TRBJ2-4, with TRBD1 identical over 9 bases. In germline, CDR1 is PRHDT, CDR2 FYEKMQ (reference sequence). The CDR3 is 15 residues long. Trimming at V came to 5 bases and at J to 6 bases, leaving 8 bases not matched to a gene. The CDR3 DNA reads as TGTGCCAGCAGCATTGGGACAGGGATAGGAAACATTCAGTACTTC. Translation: CASSIGTGIGNIQYF.

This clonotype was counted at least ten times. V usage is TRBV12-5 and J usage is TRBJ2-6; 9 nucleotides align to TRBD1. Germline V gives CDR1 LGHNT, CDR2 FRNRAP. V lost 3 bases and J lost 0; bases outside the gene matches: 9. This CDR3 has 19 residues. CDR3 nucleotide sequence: TGTGCTAGTGGTTTTATTTTGGGACAGGGTTTCTCTGGGGCCAACGTCCTGACTTTC. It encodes CASGFILGQGFSGANVLTF.

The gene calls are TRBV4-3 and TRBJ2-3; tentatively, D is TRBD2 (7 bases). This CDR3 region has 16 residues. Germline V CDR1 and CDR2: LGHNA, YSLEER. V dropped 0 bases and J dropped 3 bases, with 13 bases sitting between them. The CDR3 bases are TGCGCCAGCAGCCAAGAAAAGGGGGGGTTAACAGATACGCAGTATTTT. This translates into CASSQEKGGLTDTQYF.

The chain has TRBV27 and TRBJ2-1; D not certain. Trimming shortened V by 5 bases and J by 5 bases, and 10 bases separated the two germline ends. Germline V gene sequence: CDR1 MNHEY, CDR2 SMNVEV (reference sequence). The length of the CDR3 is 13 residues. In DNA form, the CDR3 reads TGTGCCAGCAGTATAGACGTCGACAATGAGCAGTTCTTC. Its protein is CASSIDVDNEQFF.

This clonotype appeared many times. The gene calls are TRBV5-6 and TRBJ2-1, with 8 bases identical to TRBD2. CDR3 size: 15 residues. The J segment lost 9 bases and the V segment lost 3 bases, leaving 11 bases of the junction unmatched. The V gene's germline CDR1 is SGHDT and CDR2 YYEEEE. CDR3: CASSSGVAGFFEQFF. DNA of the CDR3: TGTGCCAGCAGCTCTGGGGTAGCGGGATTCTTTGAGCAGTTCTTC. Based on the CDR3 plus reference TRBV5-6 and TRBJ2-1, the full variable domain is DAGVTQSPTHLIKTRGQQVTLRCSPKSGHDTVSWYQQALGQGPQFIFQYYEEEERQRGNFPDRFSGHQFPNYSSELNVNALLLGDSALYLCASSSGVAGFFEQFFGPGTRLTVL.

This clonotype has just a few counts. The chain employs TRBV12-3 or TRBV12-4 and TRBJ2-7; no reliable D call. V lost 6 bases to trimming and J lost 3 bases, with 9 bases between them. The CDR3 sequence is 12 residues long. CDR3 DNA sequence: TGTGCCAGCAGCCAGACCAACTACGAGCAGTACTTC. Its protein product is CASSQTNYEQYF.

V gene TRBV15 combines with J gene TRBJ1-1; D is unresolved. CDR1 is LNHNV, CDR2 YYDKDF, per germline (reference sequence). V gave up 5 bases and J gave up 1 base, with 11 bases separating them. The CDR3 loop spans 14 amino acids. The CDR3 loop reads CATSDREGNTEAFF. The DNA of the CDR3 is TGTGCCACCAGCGACCGAGAGGGGAACACTGAAGCTTTCTTT. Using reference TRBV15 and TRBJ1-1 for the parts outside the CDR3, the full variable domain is DAMVIQNPRYQVTQFGKPVTLSCSQTLNHNVMYWYQQKSSQAPKLLFHYYDKDFNNEADTPDNFQSRRPNTSFCFLDIRSPGLGDTAMYLCATSDREGNTEAFFGQGTRLTVV.